The clone carrying this T cell receptor (beta chain) was seen ten or more times. The antigen is undetermined. This sample was included in a study of blood T cells in healthy people across ages. Study outcomes and limitations: Strong correlation was found linking TCR beta diversity to naive T cell percentage.

The CDR3 covers 15 residues. Germline V gene lookup returns CDR1 SNHLY and CDR2 FYNNEI. V shed 4 bases, J shed 8 bases, and the junction held 11 bases outside the gene matches. Sample-barcoded 5' priming and a J-beta primer mix drove a second PCR of roughly 6 to 12 cycles. Each CDR3 protein is one row after TCRdb ran MiXCR on the 5' RACE reads. The sample yields hundreds of thousands of distinct CDR3 sequences, about 48% seen once. The sequence came from a man of 80 years or more in good health. The chain uses TRBV2 and TRBJ1-2, with TRBD1 identical over 9 bases. The sequencing sample was made of blood. The CDR3, as DNA: TGTGCCAGCAGTGTAACGGGACAGGGCCGACAGGGCTACACCTTC. It codes for CASSVTGQGRQGYTF.